This section outlines one TCR beta chain sequence together with its context. Its specificity is not known. These data originate in a study of T cell repertoires in cytomegalovirus infection. The wider study: Based on public TCR beta signatures, there were indications of CMV infection and of a matching HLA type. Study findings and constraints: HLA-C-restricted CMV clonotypes gave the most frequent clonotype in two of eight donors. Pooled public TCR beta family frequency picked out CMV carriers with the relevant HLA.

TCRdb analysed the reads with MiXCR anew, one entry per CDR3 protein. Of approximately 500,000 distinct CDR3 sequences listed, less than 30% are singletons. V lost 0 bases and J 5 bases, leaving 9 bases between the germline ends. The CDR3 length is 14 residues. In germline, CDR1 is SGDLS, CDR2 YYNGEE. Specimen: PBMCs. The V and J genes are TRBV9 and TRBJ2-1; D is unresolved. This TCR was sampled from a human donor in good health (CMV status not recorded). Some clones in this sample may be carry-over from other donors' samples. CDR3 sequence: CASSVVSAHNEQFF. CDR3 coding DNA: TGTGCCAGCAGCGTAGTGTCAGCCCACAATGAGCAGTTCTTC.